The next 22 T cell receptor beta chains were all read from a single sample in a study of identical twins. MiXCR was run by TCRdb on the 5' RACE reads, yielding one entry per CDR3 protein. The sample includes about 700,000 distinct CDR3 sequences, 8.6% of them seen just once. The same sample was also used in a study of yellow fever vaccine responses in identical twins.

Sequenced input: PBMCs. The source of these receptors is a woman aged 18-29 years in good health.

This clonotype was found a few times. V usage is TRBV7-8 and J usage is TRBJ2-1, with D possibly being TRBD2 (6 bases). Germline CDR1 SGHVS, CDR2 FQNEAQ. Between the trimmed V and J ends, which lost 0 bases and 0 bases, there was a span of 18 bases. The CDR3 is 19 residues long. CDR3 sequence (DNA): TGTGCCAGCAGCTTAGCCGGGGGAGGAGGACCCAGCTCCTACAATGAGCAGTTCTTC. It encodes CASSLAGGGGPSSYNEQFF.

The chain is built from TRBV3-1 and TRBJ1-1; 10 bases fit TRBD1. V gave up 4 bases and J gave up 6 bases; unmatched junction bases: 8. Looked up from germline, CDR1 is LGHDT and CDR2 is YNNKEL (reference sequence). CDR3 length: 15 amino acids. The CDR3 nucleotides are TGTGCCAGCAGCCGACGGACAGGGGGGTCCGCTGAAGCTTTCTTT. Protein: CASSRRTGGSAEAFF. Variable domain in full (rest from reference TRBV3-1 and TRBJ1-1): DTAVSQTPKYLVTQMGNDKSIKCEQNLGHDTMYWYKQDSKKFLKIMFSYNNKELIINETVPNRFSPKSPDKAHLNLHINSLELGDSAVYFCASSRRTGGSAEAFFGQGTRLTVV.

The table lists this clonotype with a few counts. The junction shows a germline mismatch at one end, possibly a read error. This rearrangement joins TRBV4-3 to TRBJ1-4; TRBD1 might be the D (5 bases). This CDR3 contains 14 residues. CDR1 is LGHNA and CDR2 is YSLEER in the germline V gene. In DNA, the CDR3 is TGCGCCAGCAGCGAAGACCTCCGACAGTTCCAACTGTTTTTT. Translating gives CASSEDLRQFQLFF.

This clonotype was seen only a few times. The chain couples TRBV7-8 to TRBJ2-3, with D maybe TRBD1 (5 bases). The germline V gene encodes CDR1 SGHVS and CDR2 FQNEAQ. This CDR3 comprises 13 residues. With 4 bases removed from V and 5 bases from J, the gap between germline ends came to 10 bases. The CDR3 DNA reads TGTGCCAGCAGCTCAGGGATCGAAGATACGCAGTATTTT. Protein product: CASSSGIEDTQYF.

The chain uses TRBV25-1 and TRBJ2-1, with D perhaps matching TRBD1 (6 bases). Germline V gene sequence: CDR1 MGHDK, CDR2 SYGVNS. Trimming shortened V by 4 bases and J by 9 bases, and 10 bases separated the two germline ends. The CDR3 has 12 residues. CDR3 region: CASSGDTGEQFF. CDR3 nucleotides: TGTGCCAGCAGTGGGGACACGGGTGAGCAGTTCTTC.

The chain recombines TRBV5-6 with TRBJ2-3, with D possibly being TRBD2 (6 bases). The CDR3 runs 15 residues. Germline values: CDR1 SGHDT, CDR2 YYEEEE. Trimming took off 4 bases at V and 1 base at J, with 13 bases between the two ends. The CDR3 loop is CASSGSASGTDTQYF. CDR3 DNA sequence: TGTGCCAGCAGCGGTTCTGCTAGCGGCACAGATACGCAGTATTTT.

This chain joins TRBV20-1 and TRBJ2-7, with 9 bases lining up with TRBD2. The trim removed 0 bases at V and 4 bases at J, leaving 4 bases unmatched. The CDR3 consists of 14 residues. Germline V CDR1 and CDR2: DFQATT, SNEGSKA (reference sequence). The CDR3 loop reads CSAREASGGYEQYF. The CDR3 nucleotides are TGCAGTGCTAGAGAGGCCAGCGGGGGGTACGAGCAGTACTTC.

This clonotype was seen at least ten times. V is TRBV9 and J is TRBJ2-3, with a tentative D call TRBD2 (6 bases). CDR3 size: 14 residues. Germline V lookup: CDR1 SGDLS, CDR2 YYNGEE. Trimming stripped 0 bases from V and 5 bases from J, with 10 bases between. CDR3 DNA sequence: TGTGCCAGCAGCGTAGGGAGTAGCGGAGATACGCAGTATTTT. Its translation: CASSVGSSGDTQYF.

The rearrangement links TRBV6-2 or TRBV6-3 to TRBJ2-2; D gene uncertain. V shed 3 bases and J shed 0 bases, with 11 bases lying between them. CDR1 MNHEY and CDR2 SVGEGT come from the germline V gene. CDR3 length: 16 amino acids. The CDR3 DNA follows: TGTGCCAGCAGTTATCTTGGCGGCGCGAACACCGGGGAGCTGTTTTTT. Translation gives CASSYLGGANTGELFF.

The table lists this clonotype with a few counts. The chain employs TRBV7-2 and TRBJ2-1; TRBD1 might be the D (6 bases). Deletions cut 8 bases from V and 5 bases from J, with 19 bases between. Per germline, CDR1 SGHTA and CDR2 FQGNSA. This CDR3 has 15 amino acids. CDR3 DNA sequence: TGTGCCAGCCGTATTCTGGGACAAGACGACAATGAGCAGTTCTTC. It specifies CASRILGQDDNEQFF. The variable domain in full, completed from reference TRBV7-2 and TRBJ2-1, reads GAGVSQSPSNKVTEKGKDVELRCDPISGHTALYWYRQSLGQGLEFLIYFQGNSAPDKSGLPSDRFSAERTGGSVSTLTIQRTQQEDSAVYLCASRILGQDDNEQFFGPGTRLTVL.

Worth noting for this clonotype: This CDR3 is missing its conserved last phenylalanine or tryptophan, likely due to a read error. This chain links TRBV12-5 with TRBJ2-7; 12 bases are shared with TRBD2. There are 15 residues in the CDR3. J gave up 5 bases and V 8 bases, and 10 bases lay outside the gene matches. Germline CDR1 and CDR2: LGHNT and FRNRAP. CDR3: CASSLAGGPWNEQYY. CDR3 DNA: TGTGCTAGTTCTCTAGCGGGAGGGCCATGGAACGAGCAGTACTAC.

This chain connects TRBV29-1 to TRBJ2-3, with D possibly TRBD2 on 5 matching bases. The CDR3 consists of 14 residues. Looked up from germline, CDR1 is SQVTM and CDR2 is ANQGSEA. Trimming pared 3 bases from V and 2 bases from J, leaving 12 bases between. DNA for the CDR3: TGCAGCGTTGACGGGGAATCGGCCACAGATACGCAGTATTTT. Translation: CSVDGESATDTQYF.

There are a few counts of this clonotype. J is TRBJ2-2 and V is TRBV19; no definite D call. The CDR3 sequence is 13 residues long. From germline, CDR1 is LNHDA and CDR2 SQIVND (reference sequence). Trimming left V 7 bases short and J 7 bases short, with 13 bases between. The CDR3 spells CASTFRLGGELFF. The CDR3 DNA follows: TGTGCCAGTACCTTCAGGCTGGGCGGGGAGCTGTTTTTT.

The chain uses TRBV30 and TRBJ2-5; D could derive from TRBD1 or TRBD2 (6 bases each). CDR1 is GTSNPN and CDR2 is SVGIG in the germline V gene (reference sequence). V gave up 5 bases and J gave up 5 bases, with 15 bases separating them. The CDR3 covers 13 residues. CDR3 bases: TGTGCCTGGCACCTTGGGGGGCCCGAGACCCAGTACTTC. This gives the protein CAWHLGGPETQYF.

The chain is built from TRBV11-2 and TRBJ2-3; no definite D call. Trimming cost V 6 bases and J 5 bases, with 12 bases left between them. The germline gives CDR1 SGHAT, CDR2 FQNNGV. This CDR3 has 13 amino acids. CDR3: CASSQAWRDTQYF. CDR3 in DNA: TGTGCCAGCAGTCAAGCTTGGAGAGATACGCAGTATTTT. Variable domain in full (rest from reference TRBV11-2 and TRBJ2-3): EAGVAQSPRYKIIEKRQSVAFWCNPISGHATLYWYQQILGQGPKLLIQFQNNGVVDDSQLPKDRFSAERLKGVDSTLKIQPAKLEDSAVYLCASSQAWRDTQYFGPGTRLTVL.

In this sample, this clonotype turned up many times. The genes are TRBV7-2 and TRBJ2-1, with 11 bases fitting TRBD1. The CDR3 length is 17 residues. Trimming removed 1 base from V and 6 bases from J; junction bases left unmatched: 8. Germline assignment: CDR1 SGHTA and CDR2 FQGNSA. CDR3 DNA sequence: TGTGCCAGCAGCTTAGTCAGCGGACAGGGGGCTCGCAATGAGCAGTTCTTC. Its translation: CASSLVSGQGARNEQFF.

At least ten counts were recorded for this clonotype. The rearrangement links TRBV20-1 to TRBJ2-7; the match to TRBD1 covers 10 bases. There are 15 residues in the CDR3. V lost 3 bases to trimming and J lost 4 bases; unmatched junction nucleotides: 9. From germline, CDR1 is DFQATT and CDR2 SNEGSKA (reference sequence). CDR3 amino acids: CSARDDGTGAYEQYF. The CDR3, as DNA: TGCAGTGCTAGGGATGACGGGACAGGGGCTTACGAGCAGTACTTC.

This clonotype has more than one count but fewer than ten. The CDR3 nucleotides are TGCGCCAGCAGTTCCGGGACTAGCGGGAGGGTCGATGAGCAGTTCTTC. Protein: CASSSGTSGRVDEQFF. J is TRBJ2-1 and V is TRBV10-1; 16 bases are a match to TRBD2. V lost 5 bases to trimming and J lost 8 bases; unmatched junction nucleotides: 6. The germline gives CDR1 WNHNN, CDR2 SYGVQD (reference sequence). The CDR3 loop spans 16 amino acids.

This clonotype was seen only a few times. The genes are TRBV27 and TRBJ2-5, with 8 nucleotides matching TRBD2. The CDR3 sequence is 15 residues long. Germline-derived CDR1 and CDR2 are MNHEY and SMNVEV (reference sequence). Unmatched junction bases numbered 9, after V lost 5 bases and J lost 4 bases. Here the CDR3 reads CASSPRVAGIETQYF. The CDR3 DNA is TGTGCCAGCAGTCCTCGCGTAGCGGGGATAGAGACCCAGTACTTC.

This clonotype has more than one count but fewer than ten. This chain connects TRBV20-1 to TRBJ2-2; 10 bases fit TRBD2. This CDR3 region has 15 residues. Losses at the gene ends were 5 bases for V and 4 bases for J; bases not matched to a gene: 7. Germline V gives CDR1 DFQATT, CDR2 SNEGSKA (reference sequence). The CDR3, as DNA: TGCAGTGCTGAGGGTAGCGGGGGGCTCACCGGGGAGCTGTTTTTT. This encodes CSAEGSGGLTGELFF.

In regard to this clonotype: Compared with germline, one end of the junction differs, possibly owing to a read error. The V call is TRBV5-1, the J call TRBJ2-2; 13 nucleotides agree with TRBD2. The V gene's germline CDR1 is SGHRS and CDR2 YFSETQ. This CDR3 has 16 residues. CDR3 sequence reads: CASSTSGRGNTEELFF. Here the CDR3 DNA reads TGCGCCAGCAGCACTAGCGGGAGGGGAAACACCGAGGAGCTGTTTTTT. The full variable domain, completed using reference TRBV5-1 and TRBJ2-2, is KAGVTQTPRYLIKTRGQQVTLSCSPISGHRSVSWYQQTPGQGLQFLFEYFSETQRNKGNFPGRFSGRQFSNSRSEMNVSTLELGDSALYLCASSTSGRGNTEELFFGEGSRLTVL.

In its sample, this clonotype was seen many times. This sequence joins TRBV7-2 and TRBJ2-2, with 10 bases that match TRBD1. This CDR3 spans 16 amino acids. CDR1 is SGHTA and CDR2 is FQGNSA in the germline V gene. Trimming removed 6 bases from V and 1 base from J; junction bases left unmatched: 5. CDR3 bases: TGTGCCAGCAGACGACAGGGGGCTAGGAACACCGGGGAGCTGTTTTTT. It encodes CASRRQGARNTGELFF. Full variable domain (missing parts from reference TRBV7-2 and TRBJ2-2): GAGVSQSPSNKVTEKGKDVELRCDPISGHTALYWYRQSLGQGLEFLIYFQGNSAPDKSGLPSDRFSAERTGGSVSTLTIQRTQQEDSAVYLCASRRQGARNTGELFFGEGSRLTVL.